The 16 T cell receptor beta chains below were found in one sample sequenced in a study of blood T cell repertoires in COVID-19. The protocol was immunoSEQ multiplex PCR, while the TCRdb copy is restricted to in-frame clones and leaves out a portion. Among about 250,000 clones listed, roughly nine tenths were seen once. The sequenced sample was peripheral blood. The receptor set was obtained from a man aged 18-30 years with active or convalescent COVID-19.

The chain employs TRBV18 and TRBJ2-2; 11 bases map to TRBD2. Trimming at V came to 4 bases and at J to 4 bases, leaving 8 bases not matched to a gene. The germline V gene encodes CDR1 KGHSH and CDR2 LQKENI. CDR3 length: 17 residues. In DNA form, the CDR3 reads TGTGCCAGCTCACAAACGACTAGCGGGACTTCCACCGGGGAGCTGTTTTTT. Protein: CASSQTTSGTSTGELFF. The variable domain in full, completed from reference TRBV18 and TRBJ2-2, reads NAGVMQNPRHLVRRRGQEARLRCSPMKGHSHVYWYRQLPEEGLKFMVYLQKENIIDESGMPKERFSAEFPKEGPSILRIQQVVRGDSAAYFCASSQTTSGTSTGELFFGEGSRLTVL.

V and J are TRBV19 and TRBJ2-7; a possible D gene is TRBD2 (5 bases). Trimming took off 4 bases at V and 1 base at J, with 14 bases between the two ends. CDR1 and CDR2 from the germline V gene are LNHDA and SQIVND (reference sequence). This CDR3 is 15 amino acids long. The CDR3 DNA reads as TGTGCCAGTAGTAGGGGAAGCGGACCTTCCTACGAGCAGTACTTC. Protein: CASSRGSGPSYEQYF.

V usage is TRBV19 and J usage is TRBJ2-1, with 10 bases lining up with TRBD2. V lost 5 bases to trimming and J lost 5 bases; unmatched junction nucleotides: 9. CDR3 length equals 16 residues. The V gene's germline CDR1 is LNHDA and CDR2 SQIVND (reference sequence). CDR3 sequence reads: CASSGFGTSVDNEQFF. As DNA, the CDR3 is TGTGCCAGTAGTGGCTTCGGGACTAGCGTAGACAATGAGCAGTTCTTC.

The rearrangement joins TRBV28 to TRBJ2-3, with D hard to call. V shed 7 bases and J shed 6 bases, with 14 bases lying between them. The CDR3 has 13 residues. Germline CDR1 and CDR2: MDHEN and SYDVKM. CDR3 amino acids: CASTSPGRDTQYF. The CDR3 region has the DNA TGTGCCAGCACCAGCCCAGGTCGGGATACGCAGTATTTT.

This clone was counted a single time. The rearrangement uses TRBV9 and TRBJ2-1; 11 bases match TRBD2. The CDR3 extends over 15 amino acids. CDR1 SGDLS and CDR2 YYNGEE come from the germline V gene. V was pared by 6 bases and J by 7 bases, with 9 bases of the junction left unmatched. The DNA for the CDR3 is TGTGCCAGCACCACCGGGACTAGCGGAGGAAATGAGCAGTTCTTC. Protein product: CASTTGTSGGNEQFF.

The chain carries TRBV7-2 and TRBJ1-6, with 7 bases matching TRBD1. CDR1 is SGHTA and CDR2 is FQGNSA in the germline V gene. After removal of 5 bases from V and 9 bases from J, the junction contained 4 bases not matched to a gene. The CDR3 contains 13 residues. The DNA of the CDR3 is TGTGCCAGCAGCCCGACAGGGCTTTCACCCCTCCACTTT. This gives the protein CASSPTGLSPLHF.

This sequence joins TRBV7-2 and TRBJ1-4; 10 bases agree with TRBD1. The V gene end was trimmed by 5 bases and the J gene end by 8 bases; junction bases not matched to a gene: 14. This CDR3 contains 17 residues. CDR1 and CDR2 from the germline V gene are SGHTA and FQGNSA. CDR3 region: CASSLSPGTGVNEKLFF. The CDR3 coding sequence is TGTGCCAGCAGCCTATCTCCCGGGACAGGGGTCAACGAAAAACTGTTTTTT.

V gene TRBV7-9 combines with J gene TRBJ2-2; D unclear. Trimming removed 5 bases from V and 6 bases from J, with 16 bases in between. The CDR3 runs to 15 residues. Per germline, CDR1 SEHNR and CDR2 FQNEAQ (reference sequence). CDR3 nucleotides: TGTGCCAGCAGCCCCCGAACGAGAGCTCCCGGGGAGCTGTTTTTT. As protein: CASSPRTRAPGELFF.

This chain connects TRBV6-6 to TRBJ2-3, with 10 bases lining up with TRBD2. CDR1 MNHNY and CDR2 SVGAGI come from the germline V gene (reference sequence). The CDR3 covers 14 residues. V was clipped by 2 bases and J by 6 bases; unmatched bases: 2. The CDR3 sequence is CASSYTSGMDTQYF. CDR3 in DNA: TGTGCCAGCAGTTACACTAGCGGGATGGATACGCAGTATTTT.

This CDR3 is CASSTGGWAEAFF. CDR3 coding DNA: TGTGCCAGTAGTACTGGGGGGTGGGCTGAAGCTTTCTTT. The rearrangement links TRBV19 to TRBJ1-1; possible D gene TRBD1, 5 bases. The CDR3 is 13 residues long. V was pared by 4 bases and J by 6 bases, with 12 bases between. CDR1 and CDR2 (germline): LNHDA, SQIVND (reference sequence).

V gene TRBV18 combines with J gene TRBJ1-2, with D possibly matching TRBD1 (5 bases). Germline V gene data show CDR1 as KGHSH and CDR2 as LQKENI. This CDR3 is built from 15 residues. Trimming left V 2 bases short and J 6 bases short, with 16 bases between. The CDR3 DNA is TGTGCCAGCTCACCAAAGGACACCGCACGACATGGCTACACCTTC. Its translation: CASSPKDTARHGYTF.

In its sample, this clone was seen a few times. The V call is TRBV30, the J call TRBJ1-2; TRBD1 might be the D (6 bases). The CDR3 contains 13 residues. The V end lost 2 bases, the J end lost 1 base, and 8 bases lay between the germline ends. Germline CDR1 reads GTSNPN; CDR2 reads SVGIG (reference sequence). CDR3: CAWSWGHNYGYTF. In DNA, the CDR3 is TGTGCCTGGAGTTGGGGGCATAACTATGGCTACACCTTC.

The sample holds a few counts of this clone. The chain carries TRBV5-6 and TRBJ2-1, with 7 bases matching TRBD2. The V segment lost 2 bases and the J segment 6 bases; nucleotides outside the gene matches: 8. This CDR3 is 15 amino acids long. Germline V gives CDR1 SGHDT, CDR2 YYEEEE. This CDR3 reads CASSFWEAGINEQFF. CDR3 DNA sequence: TGTGCCAGCAGCTTCTGGGAAGCGGGGATCAATGAGCAGTTCTTC. Looking up the rest from reference TRBV5-6 and TRBJ2-1 gives the full variable domain: DAGVTQSPTHLIKTRGQQVTLRCSPKSGHDTVSWYQQALGQGPQFIFQYYEEEERQRGNFPDRFSGHQFPNYSSELNVNALLLGDSALYLCASSFWEAGINEQFFGPGTRLTVL.

The chain combines TRBV9 with TRBJ2-7; 9 nucleotides align to TRBD2. CDR3 length equals 15 residues. Germline loops: CDR1 SGDLS, CDR2 YYNGEE. V shed 3 bases and J 4 bases; nucleotides not matched to a gene: 8. CDR3 nucleotides: TGTGCCAGCAGCGAGGGGGGACTAGCAGCTTACGAGCAGTACTTC. The encoded protein is CASSEGGLAAYEQYF. Using reference TRBV9 and TRBJ2-7 for the parts outside the CDR3, the full variable domain is DSGVTQTPKHLITATGQRVTLRCSPRSGDLSVYWYQQSLDQGLQFLIQYYNGEERAKGNILERFSAQQFPDLHSELNLSSLELGDSALYFCASSEGGLAAYEQYFGPGTRLTVT.

V is TRBV10-3 and J is TRBJ2-5; maybe TRBD2 (6 bases). Germline V gene sequence: CDR1 ENHRY, CDR2 SYGVKD. Trimming pared 6 bases from V and 2 bases from J, leaving 16 bases between. The CDR3 spans 15 residues. The CDR3 region is CAISAMGGLQETQYF. Written as DNA, the CDR3 is TGTGCCATCAGCGCAATGGGGGGACTGCAAGAGACCCAGTACTTC.

The chain carries TRBV28 and TRBJ1-1; possible D gene TRBD1, 6 bases. The CDR3 consists of 16 residues. V lost 6 bases and J lost 3, with 20 bases in between. CDR1 is MDHEN, CDR2 SYDVKM, per germline. The CDR3: CASSPQIGGLDTEAFF. In DNA, the CDR3 is TGTGCCAGCAGCCCTCAAATCGGGGGGCTCGACACTGAAGCTTTCTTT.